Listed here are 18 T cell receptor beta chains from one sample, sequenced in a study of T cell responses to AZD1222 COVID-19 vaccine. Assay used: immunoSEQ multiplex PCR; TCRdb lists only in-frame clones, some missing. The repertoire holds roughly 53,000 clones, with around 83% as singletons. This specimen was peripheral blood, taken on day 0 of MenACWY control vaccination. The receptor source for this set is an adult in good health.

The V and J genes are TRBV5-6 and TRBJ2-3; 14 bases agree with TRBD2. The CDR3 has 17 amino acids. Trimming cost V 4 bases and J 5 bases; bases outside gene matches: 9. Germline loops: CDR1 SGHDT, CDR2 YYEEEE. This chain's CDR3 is CASSPTSGRAGVDTQYF. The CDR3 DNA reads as TGTGCCAGCAGCCCGACTAGCGGGAGGGCCGGGGTAGATACGCAGTATTTT.

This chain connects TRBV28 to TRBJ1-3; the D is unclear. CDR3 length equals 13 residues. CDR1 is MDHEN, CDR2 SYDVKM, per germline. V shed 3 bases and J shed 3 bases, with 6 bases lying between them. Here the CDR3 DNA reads TGTGCCAGCAGTTTTACGGATGGAAACACCATATATTTT. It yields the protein CASSFTDGNTIYF.

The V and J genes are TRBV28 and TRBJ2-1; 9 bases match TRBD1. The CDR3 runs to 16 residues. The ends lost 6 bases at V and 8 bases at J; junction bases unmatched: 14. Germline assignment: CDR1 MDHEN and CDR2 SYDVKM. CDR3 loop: CASRPRDRAPWDEQFF. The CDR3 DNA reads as TGTGCCAGCAGACCCCGGGACAGGGCCCCATGGGATGAGCAGTTCTTC.

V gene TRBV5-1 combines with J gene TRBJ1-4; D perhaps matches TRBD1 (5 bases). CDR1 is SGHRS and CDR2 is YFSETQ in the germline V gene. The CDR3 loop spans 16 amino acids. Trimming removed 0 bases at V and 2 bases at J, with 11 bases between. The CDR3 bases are TGCGCCAGCAGCTTGGACAGGCTTGGGACTAATGAAAAACTGTTTTTT. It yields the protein CASSLDRLGTNEKLFF.

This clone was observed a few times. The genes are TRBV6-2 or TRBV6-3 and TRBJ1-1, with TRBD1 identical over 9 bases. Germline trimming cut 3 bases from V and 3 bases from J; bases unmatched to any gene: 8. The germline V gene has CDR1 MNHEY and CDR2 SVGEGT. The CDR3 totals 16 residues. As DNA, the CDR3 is TGTGCCAGCAGTTATCCCCAGACAGGGGGGGACACTGAAGCTTTCTTT. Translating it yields CASSYPQTGGDTEAFF.

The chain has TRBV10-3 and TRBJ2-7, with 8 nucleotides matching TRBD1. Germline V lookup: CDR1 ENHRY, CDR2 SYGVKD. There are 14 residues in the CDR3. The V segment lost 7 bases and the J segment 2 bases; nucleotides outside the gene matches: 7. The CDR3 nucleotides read TGTGCCATCAATTCCGGGACAGGAGCCTACGAGCAGTACTTC. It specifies CAINSGTGAYEQYF.

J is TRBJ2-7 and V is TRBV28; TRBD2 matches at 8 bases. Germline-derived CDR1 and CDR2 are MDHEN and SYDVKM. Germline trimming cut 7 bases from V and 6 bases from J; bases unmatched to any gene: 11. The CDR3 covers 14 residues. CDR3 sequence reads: CASKTLAGAGEQYF. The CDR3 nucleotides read TGTGCCAGCAAAACCCTAGCGGGTGCCGGCGAGCAGTACTTC. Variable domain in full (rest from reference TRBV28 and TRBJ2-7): DVKVTQSSRYLVKRTGEKVFLECVQDMDHENMFWYRQDPGLGLRLIYFSYDVKMKEKGDIPEGYSVSREKKERFSLILESASTNQTSMYLCASKTLAGAGEQYFGPGTRLTVT.

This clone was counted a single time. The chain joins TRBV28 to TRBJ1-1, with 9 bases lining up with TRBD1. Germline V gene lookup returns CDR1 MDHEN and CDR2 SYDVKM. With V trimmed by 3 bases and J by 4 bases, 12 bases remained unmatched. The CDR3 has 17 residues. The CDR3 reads CASSFPLTGGCSTEAFF. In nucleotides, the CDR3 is TGTGCCAGCAGTTTCCCCCTGACAGGGGGATGTAGCACTGAAGCTTTCTTT.

The CDR3 loop is CASEGQGVSVRQPQHF. CDR3 in DNA: TGTGCCAGTGAGGGGCAGGGGGTTTCGGTAAGACAGCCCCAGCATTTT. The chain links TRBV19 to TRBJ1-5, with 7 bases lining up with TRBD1. V shed 8 bases, J shed 7 bases, and the junction held 17 bases outside the gene matches. In germline, CDR1 is LNHDA, CDR2 SQIVND (reference sequence). The length of the CDR3 is 16 residues.

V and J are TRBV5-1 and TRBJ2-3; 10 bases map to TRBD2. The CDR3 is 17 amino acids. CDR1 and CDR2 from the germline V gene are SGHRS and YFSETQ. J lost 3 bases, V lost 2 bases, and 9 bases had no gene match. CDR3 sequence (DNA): TGCGCCAGCAGCTTTCTAGGGGCTAGCGGGAGTACAGATACGCAGTATTTT. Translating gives CASSFLGASGSTDTQYF.

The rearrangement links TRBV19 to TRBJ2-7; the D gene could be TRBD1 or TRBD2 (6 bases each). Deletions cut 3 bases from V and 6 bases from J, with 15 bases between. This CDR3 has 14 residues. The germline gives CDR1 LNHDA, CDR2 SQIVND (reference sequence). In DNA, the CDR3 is TGTGCCAGTAGTATTCTCCAAGGGGGAGGCGAGCAGTACTTC. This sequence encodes CASSILQGGGEQYF.

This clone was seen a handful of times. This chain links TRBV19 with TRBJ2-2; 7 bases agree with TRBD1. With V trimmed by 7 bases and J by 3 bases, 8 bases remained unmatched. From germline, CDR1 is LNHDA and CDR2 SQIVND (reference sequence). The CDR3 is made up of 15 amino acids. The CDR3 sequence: CASISGTVYTGELFF. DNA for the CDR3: TGTGCCAGTATTTCCGGGACAGTCTACACCGGGGAGCTGTTTTTT. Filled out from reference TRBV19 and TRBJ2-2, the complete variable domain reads DGGITQSPKYLFRKEGQNVTLSCEQNLNHDAMYWYRQDPGQGLRLIYYSQIVNDFQKGDIAEGYSVSREKKESFPLTVTSAQKNPTAFYLCASISGTVYTGELFFGEGSRLTVL.

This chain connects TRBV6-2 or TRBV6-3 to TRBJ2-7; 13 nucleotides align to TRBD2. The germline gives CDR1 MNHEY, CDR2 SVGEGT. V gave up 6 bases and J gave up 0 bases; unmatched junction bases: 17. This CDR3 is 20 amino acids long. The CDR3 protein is CASSPTPPTSGRNYSYEQYF. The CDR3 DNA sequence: TGTGCCAGCAGCCCCACACCTCCGACTAGCGGGAGGAATTACTCCTACGAGCAGTACTTC.

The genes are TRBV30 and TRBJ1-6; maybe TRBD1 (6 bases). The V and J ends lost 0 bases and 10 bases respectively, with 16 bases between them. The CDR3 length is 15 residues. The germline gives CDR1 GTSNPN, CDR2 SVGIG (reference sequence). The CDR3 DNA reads TGTGCCTGGAGTGTAAAAGTACAGGGAAGATCACCCCTCCACTTT. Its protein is CAWSVKVQGRSPLHF.

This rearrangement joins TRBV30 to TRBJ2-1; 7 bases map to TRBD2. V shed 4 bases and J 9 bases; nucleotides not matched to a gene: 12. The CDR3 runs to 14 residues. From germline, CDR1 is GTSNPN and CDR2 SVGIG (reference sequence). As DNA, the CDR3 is TGTGCCTGGATTTTAAGGGAGGGTGTAGGTGAGCAGTTCTTC. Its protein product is CAWILREGVGEQFF.

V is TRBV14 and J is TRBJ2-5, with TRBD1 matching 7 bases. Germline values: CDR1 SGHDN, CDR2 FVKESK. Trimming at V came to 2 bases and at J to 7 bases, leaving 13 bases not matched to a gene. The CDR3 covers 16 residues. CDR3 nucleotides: TGTGCCAGCAGCCAACCTCGACAGGGCCCTCAGGTGACCCAGTACTTC. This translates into CASSQPRQGPQVTQYF.

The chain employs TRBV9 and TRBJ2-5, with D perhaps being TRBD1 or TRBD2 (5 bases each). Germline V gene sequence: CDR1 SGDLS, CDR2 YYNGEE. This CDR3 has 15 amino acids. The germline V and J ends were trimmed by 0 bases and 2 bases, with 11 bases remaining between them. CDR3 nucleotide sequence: TGTGCCAGCAGCGTAGGTTCGGGACGTCAAGAGACCCAGTACTTC. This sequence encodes CASSVGSGRQETQYF.

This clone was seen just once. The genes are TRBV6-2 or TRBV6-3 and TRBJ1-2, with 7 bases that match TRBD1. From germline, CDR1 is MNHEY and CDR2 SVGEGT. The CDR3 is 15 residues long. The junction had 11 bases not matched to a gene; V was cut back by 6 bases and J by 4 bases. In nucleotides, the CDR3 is TGTGCCAGCAGCCCTACGACAGGGCCGAGCTATGGCTACACCTTC. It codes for CASSPTTGPSYGYTF.